This TCR beta chain is drawn from a study of OX40 agonist ivuxolimab in advanced cancers. General study results and limits: Researchers report that CD8+ T cells had, on average, more expanded clones than CD4+.

About this clone itself: The antigen remains unidentified.

Profiled with immunoSEQ multiplex PCR; TCRdb holds only in-frame clones, not every one. The sample contains around 40,000 clones, more than 75% of which appear only once. Germline V lookup: CDR1 SEHNR, CDR2 FQNEAQ (reference sequence). The V end lost 4 bases, the J end lost 4 bases, and 11 bases lay between the germline ends. There are 13 residues in the CDR3. The rearrangement joins TRBV7-9 to TRBJ2-7; D perhaps matches TRBD2 (6 bases). The clonotype comes from an adult with an advanced solid tumor such as melanoma, head and neck, liver or kidney cancer. The sequenced sample was CD4+ or CD8+ T cells sorted from blood, obtained in a trial of the OX40 agonist ivuxolimab. The CDR3 region has the DNA TGTGCCAGCAGCTCGCCCGGGACTTACGAGCAGTACTTC. Translating gives CASSSPGTYEQYF.